The rows below give T cell receptor beta chains drawn from one sample of a study of shared clonotypes between healthy human individuals. TCRdb's copy holds only in-frame clones and misses some; the assay was immunoSEQ multiplex PCR. The sample lists roughly 1.5 million clones; under 99% were seen once. The specimen sequenced was naive CD4+ T cells sorted from blood. All receptors come from a man aged 30 to 45 in good health. The CDR3 runs from the conserved cysteine through the conserved F or W. A D gene is named only where the DNA matches it firmly. Some rows mark clone size as missing; the rest say once, few, many or name a class of expanded clone.

V gene	clone size	J gene	D gene	CDR3 DNA	CDR3 protein
TRBV28	NA	TRBJ2-7	TRBD2	TGTGCCAGCAGTTTCAGCGGGAGGGCCAGGGACGAGCAGTACTTC	CASSFSGRARDEQYF
TRBV6-5	NA	TRBJ1-3	NA	TGTGCCAGCAGTTACAGGGCGTCGGGCTTGGTACCCACCATATATTTT	CASSYRASGLVPTIYF
TRBV18	NA	TRBJ1-2	TRBD1	TGTGCCAGCTCACAAAGGGACAGGGACCTCTATGGCTACACCTTC	CASSQRDRDLYGYTF
TRBV11-3	NA	TRBJ2-7	NA	TGTGCCAGCAGCTTCCTCCGGGAAGGCGAGCAGTACTTC	CASSFLREGEQYF
TRBV27	NA	TRBJ2-3	NA	TGTGCCAGCAGTTTATTCCCAGATACGCAGTATTTT	CASSLFPDTQYF
TRBV18	once	TRBJ2-7	NA	TGTGCCAGCTCACCCCGGGGGATTTACGAGCAGTACTTC	CASSPRGIYEQYF
TRBV20-1	NA	TRBJ2-5	NA	TGCAGTGCTTGGGAGTTAGAGACCCAGTACTTC	CSAWELETQYF
TRBV5-4	NA	TRBJ2-1	TRBD2	TGTGCCAGCAGCCCGACTAGCGGCCACTACAATGAGCAGTTCTTC	CASSPTSGHYNEQFF
TRBV15	NA	TRBJ1-1	NA	TGTGCCACGCGGGGTGGAATGAACACTGAAGCTTTCTTT	CATRGGMNTEAFF
TRBV28	NA	TRBJ2-1	NA	TGTGGATACTCAGCGTACAATGAGCAGTTCTTC	CGYSAYNEQFF
TRBV14	NA	TRBJ1-2	NA	TGTGCCAGCAGCCACTCCCAGCCTTCCTATGGCTACACCTTC	CASSHSQPSYGYTF
TRBV6-1	once	TRBJ2-1	NA	TGTGCCAGCATAAGGGACTCCTACAATGAGCAGTTCTTC	CASIRDSYNEQFF
TRBV5-1	NA	TRBJ2-5	TRBD1	TGCGCCAGCAACGAGGGACAGGGTGAGACCCAGTACTTC	CASNEGQGETQYF
TRBV5-1	NA	TRBJ1-1	NA	TGCGCCAGCAGCTTAGGGCGCCCCGGCGCTGAAGCTTTCTTT	CASSLGRPGAEAFF
TRBV2	NA	TRBJ2-5	NA	TGTGCCAGCAGGGAAAACTCAGGCGAGACCCAGTACTTC	CASRENSGETQYF
TRBV6-1	NA	TRBJ2-1	NA	TGTGCCAGCAGTGGAGTCTACAATGAGCAGTTCTTC	CASSGVYNEQFF
TRBV18	NA	TRBJ2-6	TRBD2	TGTGCCAGCTCACCGGGACTAGCGGGAGTTGGTGGGGCCAACGTCCTGACTTTC	CASSPGLAGVGGANVLTF
TRBV5-1	NA	TRBJ2-3	NA	TGCGCCAGCAGTGACTATAGCGGTGAAGGCACAGATACGCAGTATTTT	CASSDYSGEGTDTQYF
TRBV6-6	once	TRBJ1-5	TRBD1	TGTGCCAGCAGTCGTGACAGGGGGCCCAATCAGCCCCAGCATTTT	CASSRDRGPNQPQHF
TRBV7-6	NA	TRBJ1-5	NA	TGTGCCAGCAGCTTAGTGGCAGGGAACGGTCAGCCCCAGCATTTT	CASSLVAGNGQPQHF
TRBV5-1	NA	TRBJ1-5	TRBD1	TGCGCCAGCAGCTTGGGGGACAGAGAGAATCAGCCCCAGCATTTT	CASSLGDRENQPQHF
TRBV7-2	NA	TRBJ2-7	NA	TGTGCCAGCAGCTTCGTCGGGAGCTCCTACGAGCAGTACTTC	CASSFVGSSYEQYF